Listed below are T cell receptor beta chains from one sample, sequenced in a study of blood T cells in healthy people across ages. MiXCR was run by TCRdb on the 5' RACE reads, yielding one entry per CDR3 protein. Among almost 1 million distinct CDR3 sequences listed, roughly 51% were seen once. The sample was blood. These receptors were obtained from a woman aged 55-70 years in good health. Both conserved end residues are part of each CDR3.

V gene: TRBV20-1; CDR3 length: 13; CDR3 protein: CSVTTSGIFEQYF
V gene: TRBV4-2; CDR3 length: 18; CDR3 protein: CASSLGTGGDSGANVLTF
V gene: TRBV10-3; CDR3 length: 12; CDR3 protein: CAIGTGDYGYTF
V gene: TRBV6-2/TRBV6-3; CDR3 length: 14; CDR3 protein: CASKQGRSQETQYF
V gene: TRBV2; CDR3 length: 14; CDR3 protein: CASTNGDRPYGYTF
V gene: TRBV15; CDR3 length: 20; CDR3 protein: CATSSAGLAGGVSSYNEQFF
V gene: TRBV20-1; CDR3 length: 19; CDR3 protein: CSARDPRTQNSANTGELFF
V gene: TRBV7-8; CDR3 length: 14; CDR3 protein: CASSLLNTGTEAFF
V gene: TRBV2; CDR3 length: 15; CDR3 protein: CASSEGQALYSTQYF
V gene: TRBV29-1; CDR3 length: 14; CDR3 protein: CSVGRGINYNEQFF
V gene: TRBV9; CDR3 length: 15; CDR3 protein: CASSVGTSGPCEQYF
V gene: TRBV9; CDR3 length: 17; CDR3 protein: CASSVGGRDRRPYEQYF
V gene: TRBV15; CDR3 length: 14; CDR3 protein: CATSPGRMQETQYF
V gene: TRBV20-1; CDR3 length: 14; CDR3 protein: CSAREGKPNQPQHF
V gene: TRBV5-8; CDR3 length: 16; CDR3 protein: CASSLTPQGRYYEQYF
V gene: TRBV7-2; CDR3 length: 14; CDR3 protein: CASRGGDRGYEQYF
V gene: TRBV20-1; CDR3 length: 13; CDR3 protein: CSASRTGGETQYF
V gene: TRBV25-1; CDR3 length: 17; CDR3 protein: CASSGSSPRPVQETQYF
V gene: TRBV5-1; CDR3 length: 17; CDR3 protein: CASSLVPGWRREETQYF
V gene: TRBV12-3/TRBV12-4; CDR3 length: 15; CDR3 protein: CASSLRKLGADEQYF
V gene: TRBV9; CDR3 length: 14; CDR3 protein: CASSVAGGPNEQFF
V gene: TRBV7-3; CDR3 length: 16; CDR3 protein: CASSLGFGGMNTEAFF
V gene: TRBV28; CDR3 length: 14; CDR3 protein: CASSLQPVVERQYF
V gene: TRBV3-1; CDR3 length: 12; CDR3 protein: CASSLATLEQFF
V gene: TRBV18; CDR3 length: 19; CDR3 protein: CASFPPGGRPGRFPYEQYF
V gene: TRBV29-1; CDR3 length: 16; CDR3 protein: CSVEGGDEWFSYEQYF
V gene: TRBV6-5; CDR3 length: 13; CDR3 protein: CASSYQGGRGYTF
V gene: TRBV6-6; CDR3 length: 12; CDR3 protein: CASSSLASIQYF
V gene: TRBV2; CDR3 length: 18; CDR3 protein: CASRGRSGRARGTDTQYF
V gene: TRBV7-2; CDR3 length: 14; CDR3 protein: CASSLAYGSHEQYF
V gene: TRBV4-1; CDR3 length: 15; CDR3 protein: CASSQVAGNTDTQYF
V gene: TRBV29-1; CDR3 length: 16; CDR3 protein: CSVQGTSGTNTGELFF
V gene: TRBV7-2; CDR3 length: 18; CDR3 protein: CASSPNRGRAGDQETQYF
V gene: TRBV5-1; CDR3 length: 15; CDR3 protein: CTSSLGQGWTDTQYF
V gene: TRBV4-3; CDR3 length: 16; CDR3 protein: CASSQGVAGGDKVTFF
V gene: TRBV20-1; CDR3 length: 12; CDR3 protein: CKGGGTNYGYTF
V gene: TRBV5-1; CDR3 length: 21; CDR3 protein: CASSSGRGTRDPNTGEDTRYF
V gene: TRBV11-2; CDR3 length: 20; CDR3 protein: CASSRPSISGKWVGANVLTF
V gene: TRBV6-6; CDR3 length: 14; CDR3 protein: CASSYSGPTGELFF
V gene: TRBV12-3/TRBV12-4; CDR3 length: 15; CDR3 protein: CASSSRGPNTGELFF
V gene: TRBV6-6; CDR3 length: 17; CDR3 protein: CASLRGGHPASNYGYTF
V gene: TRBV3-1; CDR3 length: 14; CDR3 protein: CASSQGTAAYEQYF
V gene: TRBV5-1; CDR3 length: 13; CDR3 protein: CASSWGNTGELFF